These T cell receptor beta chains were read from a single sample in a study of control samples from healthy donors and cancer patients. Sequenced by immunoSEQ multiplex PCR; TCRdb stores in-frame clones only, minus some. The profile shows 110,000 or so clones, about nine tenths of them singletons. Material: blood. The source is a human donor in good health. The donor label of this sample is uncertain. Each CDR3 is given with its conserved first and last residue. Fields, in order: clone size, D gene, V gene, J gene, CDR3 DNA, CDR3 protein. The D gene is left open where the match is weak. The listing skips clone size in some rows; elsewhere it reads once, few, many or a size class.

.	.	TRBV10-1	TRBJ2-4	TGCGCCAGCAGTGTAGAAACACCCAAGGACATTCAGTACTTC	CASSVETPKDIQYF
.	.	TRBV12-5	TRBJ1-4	TGTGCTAGTGGTTTGGACCGGGGGCTAGGTTATACAACTAATGAAAAACTGTTTTTT	CASGLDRGLGYTTNEKLFF
.	.	TRBV24-1	TRBJ2-5	TGTGCCACCGGGCAGCAAGAGACCCAGTACTTC	CATGQQETQYF
.	.	TRBV18	TRBJ2-3	TGTGCCAGCTCACCCGCATCAGATACGCAGTATTTT	CASSPASDTQYF
once	.	TRBV5-6	TRBJ2-3	TGTGCCAGCAGCTTGGGTGTGACTAGCACAGATACGCAGTATTTT	CASSLGVTSTDTQYF
.	TRBD1	TRBV2	TRBJ1-2	TGTGCCAGCAGTGATACCCGACAGGGCCCTAACTATGGCTACACCTTC	CASSDTRQGPNYGYTF
few	TRBD1	TRBV6-6	TRBJ1-2	TGTGCCAGCAGTCGACAGGGGGATGGCTACACCTTC	CASSRQGDGYTF
.	.	TRBV12-3/TRBV12-4	TRBJ1-6	TGTGCCAGCAGCACAGGGTACAATTCACCCCTCCACTTT	CASSTGYNSPLHF
.	TRBD1	TRBV3-1/TRBV3-2	TRBJ2-1	TGTGCCAGCAGCTCACAGGGGAGTGGATCGGATGAGCAGTTCTTC	CASSSQGSGSDEQFF
.	.	TRBV5-4	TRBJ2-5	TGTGCCAGCAGCTTGGCGAGCCAGCAAGAGACCCAGTACTTC	CASSLASQQETQYF
.	TRBD1	TRBV5-3	TRBJ1-3	TGTGCCAGAAGCCCCCCCGGGACAGCCGGAAACACCATATATTTT	CARSPPGTAGNTIYF
.	TRBD1	TRBV10-3	TRBJ2-1	TGTGCCACAGAAACCGGGACAGGGCTTGGCGATGAGCAGTTCTTC	CATETGTGLGDEQFF
.	.	TRBV10-3	TRBJ1-5	TGTGCCATCAGTGGAGGGTCGGGGCTCAGCAATCAGCCCCAGCATTTT	CAISGGSGLSNQPQHF
.	.	TRBV24-1	TRBJ2-1	TGTGCCACCAGTTCCCCCCTAGGGGGAGCGGGCAATGAGCAGTTCTTC	CATSSPLGGAGNEQFF
.	.	TRBV18	TRBJ1-4	TGTGCCAGCTCACAGGACTGGTCTAATGAAAAACTGTTTTTT	CASSQDWSNEKLFF
.	.	TRBV24-1	TRBJ2-6	TGTGCCACCAGTGACCCGCGATCTGGGGCCAACGTCCTGACTTTC	CATSDPRSGANVLTF
once	TRBD1	TRBV6-5	TRBJ1-2	TGTGCCAGCAGCCGCAGGGGGAACTATGGCTACACCTTC	CASSRRGNYGYTF
.	.	TRBV18	TRBJ1-1	TGTGCCAGCTCACCAATGCGGAACACTGAAGCTTTCTTT	CASSPMRNTEAFF
.	TRBD1	TRBV14	TRBJ2-7	TGTGCCAGCAGCCGAGATACCGGGACAGCCTACGAGCAGTACTTC	CASSRDTGTAYEQYF
.	TRBD1	TRBV13	TRBJ2-5	TGTGCCAGCAGCTTAGGGAGGGGGCCCCACCAAGAGACCCAGTACTTC	CASSLGRGPHQETQYF
.	.	TRBV7-9	TRBJ1-5	TGTGCCAGCAGCTTAGACAGGTCGGATCAGCCCCAGCATTTT	CASSLDRSDQPQHF
.	.	TRBV14	TRBJ2-3	TGTGCCAGCAGCCAAGTTACGGGGGTCAGGGATACGCAGTATTTT	CASSQVTGVRDTQYF
.	.	TRBV12-3/TRBV12-4	TRBJ1-2	TGTGCCAGCAGTTTAGGGCTTTATGGCTACACCTTC	CASSLGLYGYTF
.	TRBD1	TRBV19	TRBJ1-2	TGTGCCAGTCAGGACAGGACCTATGGCTACACCTTC	CASQDRTYGYTF
once	TRBD1	TRBV27	TRBJ1-5	TGTGCCAGCAGTGCCCGAAAGGGGGCGGGGTATCAGCCCCAGCATTTT	CASSARKGAGYQPQHF
.	.	TRBV27	TRBJ1-5	TGTGCCAGCAGTTTTTCAGGGGTCATTCAGCCCCAGCATTTT	CASSFSGVIQPQHF
.	.	TRBV19	TRBJ1-6	TGTGCCAGTAGTATGGGCGAGATATCACCCCTCCACTTT	CASSMGEISPLHF
.	TRBD1	TRBV10-3	TRBJ1-1	TGTGCCACCACCGACAGGGTAGGTAGCACTGAAGCTTTCTTT	CATTDRVGSTEAFF